This T cell receptor beta chain emerged from a study of ipilimumab plus nivolumab after autologous stem cell transplantation. Study information: Typical patient got a few ipilimumab doses and about eight nivolumab doses (median). Both relapsed and primary refractory DLBCL were included.

Patients received nivolumab 3 mg/kg at weeks 1, 4, 7, 10, then fortnightly to week 26. The CDR3 consists of 13 residues. V was cut by 10 bases and J by 0 bases, with 12 bases left in between. Germline V CDR1 and CDR2: MRHNA, SNTAGT. This table comes from immunoSEQ multiplex PCR, and its TCRdb copy is limited to in-frame clones, with some not included. Among 77,000 or so clones listed, over 80% were seen once. This TCR came from a male donor with diffuse large B-cell lymphoma. The sequencing used PBMCs, collected in a trial of ipilimumab plus nivolumab as post-transplant consolidation. The J gene is TRBJ1-1, the V gene TRBV6-4; no clear D gene. The CDR3 protein is CATSFRLNTEAFF. The CDR3 region has the DNA TGTGCCACGTCGTTTCGCTTGAACACTGAAGCTTTCTTT.